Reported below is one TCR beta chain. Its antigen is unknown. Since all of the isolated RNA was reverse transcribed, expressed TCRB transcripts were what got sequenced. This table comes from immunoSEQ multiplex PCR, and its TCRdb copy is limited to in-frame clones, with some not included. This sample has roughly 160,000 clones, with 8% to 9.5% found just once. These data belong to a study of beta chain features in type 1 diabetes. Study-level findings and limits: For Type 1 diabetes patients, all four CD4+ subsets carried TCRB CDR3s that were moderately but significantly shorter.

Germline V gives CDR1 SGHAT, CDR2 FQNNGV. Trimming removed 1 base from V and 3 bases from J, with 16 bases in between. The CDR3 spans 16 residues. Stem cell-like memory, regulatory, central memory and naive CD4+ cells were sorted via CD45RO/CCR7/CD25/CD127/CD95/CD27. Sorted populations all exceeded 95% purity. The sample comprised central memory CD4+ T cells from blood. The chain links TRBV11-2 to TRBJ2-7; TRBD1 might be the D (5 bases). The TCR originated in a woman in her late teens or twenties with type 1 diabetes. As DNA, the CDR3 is TGTGCCAGCAGCTTAGGAGCCGGGCAGGGCGGCTACGAGCAGTACTTC. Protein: CASSLGAGQGGYEQYF.